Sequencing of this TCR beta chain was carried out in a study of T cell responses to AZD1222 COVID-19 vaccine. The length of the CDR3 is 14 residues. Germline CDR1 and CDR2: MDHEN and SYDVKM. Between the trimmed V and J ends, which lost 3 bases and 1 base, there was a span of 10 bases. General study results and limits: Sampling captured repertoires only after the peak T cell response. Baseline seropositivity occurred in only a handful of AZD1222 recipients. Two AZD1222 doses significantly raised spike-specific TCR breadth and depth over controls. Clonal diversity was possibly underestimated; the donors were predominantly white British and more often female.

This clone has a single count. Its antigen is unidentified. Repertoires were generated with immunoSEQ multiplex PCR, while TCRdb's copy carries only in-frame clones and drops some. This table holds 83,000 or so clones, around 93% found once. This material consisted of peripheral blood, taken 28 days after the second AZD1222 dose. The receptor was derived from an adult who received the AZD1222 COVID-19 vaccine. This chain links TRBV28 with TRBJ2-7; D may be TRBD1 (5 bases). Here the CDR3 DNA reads TGTGCCAGCAGTTTGTCAGGGAATTCCTACGAGCAGTACTTC. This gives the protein CASSLSGNSYEQYF.